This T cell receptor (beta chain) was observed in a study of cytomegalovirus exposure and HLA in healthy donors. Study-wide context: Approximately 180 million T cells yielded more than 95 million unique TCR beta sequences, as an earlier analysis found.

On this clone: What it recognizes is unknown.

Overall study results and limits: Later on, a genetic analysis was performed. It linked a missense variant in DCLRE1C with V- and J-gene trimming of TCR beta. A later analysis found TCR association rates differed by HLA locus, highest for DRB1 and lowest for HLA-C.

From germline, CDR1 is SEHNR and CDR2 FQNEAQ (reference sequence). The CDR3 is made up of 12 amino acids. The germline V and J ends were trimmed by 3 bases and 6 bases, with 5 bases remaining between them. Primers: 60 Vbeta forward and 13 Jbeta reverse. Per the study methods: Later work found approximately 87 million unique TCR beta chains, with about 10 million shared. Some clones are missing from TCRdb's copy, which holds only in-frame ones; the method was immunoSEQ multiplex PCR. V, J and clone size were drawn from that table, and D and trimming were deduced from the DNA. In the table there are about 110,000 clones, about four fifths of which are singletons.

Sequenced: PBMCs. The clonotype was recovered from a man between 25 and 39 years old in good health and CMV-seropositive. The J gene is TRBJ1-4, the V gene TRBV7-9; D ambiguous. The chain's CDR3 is CASSFFDEKLFF. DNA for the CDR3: TGTGCCAGCAGCTTCTTTGATGAAAAACTGTTTTTT.